These T cell receptor beta chains were read from a single sample in a study of CD8+ T cells in alopecia areata. Assay: immunoSEQ multiplex PCR; the TCRdb copy retains only in-frame clones and omits some. The sample consists of tens of thousands of clones, just over 45% of them appearing once. Here the sequenced sample was CD8+ T cells sorted from blood, taken around week 37, from a patient treated with tofacitinib. Receptors originate from a human donor with alopecia areata. The CDR3 runs from the conserved cysteine through the conserved F or W. Fields, in order: V gene, clone size, J gene, D gene, CDR3 DNA, CDR3 protein. The D gene is left open where the match is weak. The size entry is marked missing in some rows and otherwise reads once, few, many or a size class.

TRBV29-1,.,TRBJ1-2,.,TGCAGCGTTCTCGGGGGGGCGAACTATGGCTACACCTTC,CSVLGGANYGYTF
TRBV9,.,TRBJ2-4,.,TGTGCCAGCAGCGTAGAGGGGACACCGAGCGTCATTCAGTACTTC,CASSVEGTPSVIQYF
TRBV5-1,.,TRBJ1-1,.,TGCGCCAGCAGCTCGGACAATTCCGAAGCTTTCTTT,CASSSDNSEAFF
TRBV7-2,.,TRBJ2-5,TRBD1,TGTGCCAGCAGTCCCACCGGGCAGGGGGCGAATTCCCAGTACTTC,CASSPTGQGANSQYF
TRBV29-1,.,TRBJ1-2,.,TGCAGCGTTGAAACGTATGGAGGCTACACCTTC,CSVETYGGYTF
TRBV6-6,few,TRBJ1-3,TRBD1,TGTGCCAGCACAGGGACAGACTCTGGAAACACCATATATTTT,CASTGTDSGNTIYF
TRBV29-1,few,TRBJ1-3,.,TGCAGCGTTGTGGCCTGGACTGATCGCTCTGGAAACACCATATATTTT,CSVVAWTDRSGNTIYF
TRBV4-2,.,TRBJ2-3,.,TGTGCCAGCAGCCAAGATGGGTATAGCGCCAGCACAGATACGCAGTATTTT,CASSQDGYSASTDTQYF
TRBV5-8,.,TRBJ2-3,TRBD1,TGTGCCAGCAGCATGGGGACAGGGGGCGAAAGGGATACGCAGTATTTT,CASSMGTGGERDTQYF
TRBV29-1,.,TRBJ2-6,TRBD2,TGCAGCGTAGAAGGAGGGGAGGGAGGCAACGTCCTGACTTTC,CSVEGGEGGNVLTF
TRBV4-1,medium-sized,TRBJ1-5,.,TGCGCCAGCAGCCAAGAGGGTAATAGCAATCAGCCCCAGCATTTT,CASSQEGNSNQPQHF
TRBV4-2,few,TRBJ1-5,TRBD1,TGTGCCAGCAGCCAAGGGACAGGGAATCAGCCCCAGCATTTT,CASSQGTGNQPQHF
TRBV29-1,.,TRBJ2-7,.,TGCAGCGTCGAAGGGGGGGGCGAGCAGTACTTC,CSVEGGGEQYF
TRBV7-9,.,TRBJ2-7,.,TGTGCCAGCAGCTTAGAGGGGGGCTACGAGCAGTACTTC,CASSLEGGYEQYF
TRBV6-4,few,TRBJ2-2,.,TGTGCCAGCAGGCACGCGCGGGAATCCGGGGAGCTGTTTTTT,CASRHARESGELFF
TRBV14,.,TRBJ1-1,.,TGTGCCAGCAGCCAAGCCCCGACAATGAACACTGAAGCTTTCTTT,CASSQAPTMNTEAFF
TRBV13,few,TRBJ2-1,TRBD2,TGTGCCAGCAGCACGGGACTACTTGAGCAGTTCTTC,CASSTGLLEQFF
TRBV27,.,TRBJ2-3,.,TGTGCCAGCAGTCTGCGAGAACAAGATACGCAGTATTTT,CASSLREQDTQYF
TRBV29-1,.,TRBJ1-1,.,TGCAGCGTCCCGGGGCAGGGTTCTGCTTTCTTT,CSVPGQGSAFF
TRBV25-1,once,TRBJ2-5,TRBD2,TGTGCCAGCAGTTCCCAAGGACTAGCGCAAGAGACCCAGTACTTC,CASSSQGLAQETQYF
TRBV7-2,few,TRBJ2-7,.,TGTGCCAGCAGCTGGAGCTACGAGCAGTACTTC,CASSWSYEQYF
TRBV7-7,.,TRBJ2-1,.,TGTGCTAGCAGCTTAGCCTCGGGGGACAATGAGCAGTTCTTC,CASSLASGDNEQFF
TRBV29-1,few,TRBJ2-1,.,TGCAGCGTGGCCGACAGCGACAATGAGCAGTTCTTC,CSVADSDNEQFF
TRBV29-1,few,TRBJ2-7,.,TGCAGCGCGTCCCCCGGGACTGACTACGAGCAGTACTTC,CSASPGTDYEQYF
TRBV5-4,few,TRBJ2-7,.,TGTGCCAGCAGCTTGCCCCCTTACGAGCAGTACTTC,CASSLPPYEQYF
TRBV19,few,TRBJ2-2,.,TGTGCCAGTACCAGCCGGACCGGGGAGCTGTTTTTT,CASTSRTGELFF
TRBV4-1,.,TRBJ2-2,.,TGCGCCAGCAGCCAGGCACCGAACACCGGGGAGCTGTTTTTT,CASSQAPNTGELFF
TRBV29-1,.,TRBJ1-2,.,TGCAGCGCCATGGTACAGGGTGGCGGCTACACCTTC,CSAMVQGGGYTF
TRBV7-6,few,TRBJ2-7,TRBD2,TGTGCCAGCAGCCTGGGGGGGTGGGTCGAGCAGTACTTC,CASSLGGWVEQYF
TRBV30,.,TRBJ1-2,.,TGTGCCTGGGGACCTCCGGGGGGCTACACCTTC,CAWGPPGGYTF
TRBV4-1,.,TRBJ2-7,.,TGCGCCAGCAGCCGTACAAGTAGCTCTCGCCTCGAGCAGTACTTC,CASSRTSSSRLEQYF
TRBV14,.,TRBJ2-1,.,TGTGCCAGCAGCCAAGATTCCCGTACGGTCTACAATGAGCAGTTCTTC,CASSQDSRTVYNEQFF
TRBV5-4,.,TRBJ2-3,TRBD2,TGTGCCAGCAGCCTGCGGGGGGACTTGAATACGCAGTATTTT,CASSLRGDLNTQYF
TRBV29-1,few,TRBJ2-7,.,TGCAGCGTTGAAGATCGAACGGGGTACGAGCAGTACTTC,CSVEDRTGYEQYF
TRBV6-1,.,TRBJ1-5,.,TGTGCCAGCAGTACCGACGGGAGCAATCAGCCCCAGCATTTT,CASSTDGSNQPQHF
TRBV11-2,.,TRBJ1-2,TRBD1,TGTGCCAGCAGCCGACAGGGTTCGTGGTATGGCTACACCTTC,CASSRQGSWYGYTF
TRBV11-3,.,TRBJ1-1,TRBD1,TGTGCCAGCACCAAGGGGGCGCAGGACACTGAAGCTTTCTTT,CASTKGAQDTEAFF
TRBV30,.,TRBJ1-3,.,TGTGCCTGGAGTACGGGGCTCTCTGGAAACACCATATATTTT,CAWSTGLSGNTIYF
TRBV29-1,.,TRBJ1-2,.,TGCAGCGTTGTAGGTGGGAAAACTAACTATGGCTACACCTTC,CSVVGGKTNYGYTF
TRBV5-1,.,TRBJ2-7,.,TGCGCCAGCAGCTTGTCAAGCTCCTACGAGCAGTACTTC,CASSLSSSYEQYF
TRBV6-1,few,TRBJ2-1,TRBD2,TGTGCCAGCAGTGAAACTAGCGGGAGCTACAATGAGCAGTTCTTC,CASSETSGSYNEQFF
TRBV30,.,TRBJ2-4,.,TGTGCCTGGAAGGACGCAAGGCTACCTTCCTTAGCCAAAAACATTCAGTACTTC,CAWKDARLPSLAKNIQYF
TRBV30,.,TRBJ2-3,.,TGTGCCTGTCTAGCGTCTAGCACAGATACGCAGTATTTT,CACLASSTDTQYF
TRBV19,.,TRBJ1-5,.,TGTGCCAGTAGTATGGGGGAAACCAATCAGCCCCAGCATTTT,CASSMGETNQPQHF
TRBV29-1,.,TRBJ2-5,.,TGCAGCGTTGAAGCCCCATTGGGAGGGGGAGAGACCCAGTACTTC,CSVEAPLGGGETQYF
TRBV29-1,.,TRBJ1-1,.,TGCAGCGTTGGGATGGGAAACACTGAAGCTTTCTTT,CSVGMGNTEAFF